The clone carrying this T cell receptor beta chain was seen a few times. Its target is unknown. Per the germline V gene, CDR1 is MNHNY and CDR2 is SVGAGI (reference sequence). The length of the CDR3 is 15 residues. The V and J ends lost 7 bases and 4 bases respectively, with 14 bases between them. The data belong to a study of T cell repertoires in cytomegalovirus infection. The overall study: Based on public TCR beta signatures, there were indications of CMV infection and of a matching HLA type.

General observations from the study: The ex vivo response showed dominance by HLA-C-restricted CMV-specific TCR beta clonotypes. Of the TCR beta families, the public ones yielded a cumulative frequency that identified carriers of CMV plus the relevant HLA.

TCRdb reprocessed the reads via MiXCR and lists one record per CDR3 protein. In the table there are over 150,000 distinct CDR3 sequences, around 14% of which are singletons. Sample: PBMCs. The chain uses TRBV6-6 and TRBJ2-6; no definite D call. The TCR originated in a human donor in good health (CMV status not recorded). Some clones in this sample may be carry-over from other donors' samples. The CDR3 spells CASKSGTLGANVLTF. CDR3 nucleotides: TGTGCCAGCAAATCAGGAACTTTAGGGGCCAACGTCCTGACTTTC.